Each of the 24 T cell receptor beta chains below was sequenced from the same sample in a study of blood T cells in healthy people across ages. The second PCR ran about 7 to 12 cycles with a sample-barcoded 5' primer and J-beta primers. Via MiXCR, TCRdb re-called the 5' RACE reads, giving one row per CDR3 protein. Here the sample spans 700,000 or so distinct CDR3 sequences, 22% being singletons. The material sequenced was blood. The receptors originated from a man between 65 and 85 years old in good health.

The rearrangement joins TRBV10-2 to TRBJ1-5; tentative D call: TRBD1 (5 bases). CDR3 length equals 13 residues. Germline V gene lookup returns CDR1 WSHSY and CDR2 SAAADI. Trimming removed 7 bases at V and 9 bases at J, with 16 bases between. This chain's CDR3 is CASKGTDNRPQHF. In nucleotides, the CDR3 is TGCGCCAGCAAGGGGACCGACAACAGGCCCCAGCATTTT.

The CDR3 spells CATSPDLNNEQFF. CDR3 sequence (DNA): TGTGCCACCAGTCCGGACCTAAACAATGAGCAGTTCTTC. The rearrangement uses TRBV24-1 and TRBJ2-1; D unclear. There are 13 residues in the CDR3. From germline, CDR1 is KGHDR and CDR2 SFDVKD. V shed 6 bases and J shed 5 bases, with 10 bases lying between them.

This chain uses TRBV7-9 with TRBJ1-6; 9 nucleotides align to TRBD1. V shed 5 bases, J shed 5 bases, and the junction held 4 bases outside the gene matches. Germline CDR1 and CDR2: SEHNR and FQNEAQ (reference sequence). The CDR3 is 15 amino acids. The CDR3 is CASSPRTGDNSPLHF. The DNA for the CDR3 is TGTGCCAGCAGCCCCCGGACAGGGGATAATTCACCCCTCCACTTT.

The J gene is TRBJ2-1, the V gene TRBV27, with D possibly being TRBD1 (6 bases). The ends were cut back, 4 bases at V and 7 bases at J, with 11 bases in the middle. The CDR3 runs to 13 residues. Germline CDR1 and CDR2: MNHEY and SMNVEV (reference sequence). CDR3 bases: TGTGCCAGCAGTTGGGGGCTAGATAATGAGCAGTTCTTC. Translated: CASSWGLDNEQFF.

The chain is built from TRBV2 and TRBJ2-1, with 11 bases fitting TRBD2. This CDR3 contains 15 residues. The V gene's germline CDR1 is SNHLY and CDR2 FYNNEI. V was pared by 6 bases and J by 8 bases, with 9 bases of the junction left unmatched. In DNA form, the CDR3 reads TGTGCCAGCAGCCAACTAGCGGGAGCTTTAGATGAGCAGTTCTTC. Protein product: CASSQLAGALDEQFF.

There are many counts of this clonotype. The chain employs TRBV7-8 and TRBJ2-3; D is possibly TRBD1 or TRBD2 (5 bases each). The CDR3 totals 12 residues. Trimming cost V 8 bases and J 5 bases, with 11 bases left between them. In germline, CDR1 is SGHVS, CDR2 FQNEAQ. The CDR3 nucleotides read TGTGCCAGCGGACGAGGGGTAGATACGCAGTATTTT. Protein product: CASGRGVDTQYF.

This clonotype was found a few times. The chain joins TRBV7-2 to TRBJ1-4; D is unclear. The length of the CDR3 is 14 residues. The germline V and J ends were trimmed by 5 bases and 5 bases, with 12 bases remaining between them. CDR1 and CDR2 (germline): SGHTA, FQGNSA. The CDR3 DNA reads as TGTGCCAGCAGCCCGCGACGAACAAATGAAAAACTGTTTTTT. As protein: CASSPRRTNEKLFF.

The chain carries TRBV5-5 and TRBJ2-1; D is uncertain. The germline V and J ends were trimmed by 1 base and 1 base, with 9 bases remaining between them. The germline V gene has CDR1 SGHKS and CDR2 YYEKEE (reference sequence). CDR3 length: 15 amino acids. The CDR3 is CASSLSTVSYNEQFF. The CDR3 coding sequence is TGTGCCAGCAGCTTGAGTACAGTTTCCTACAATGAGCAGTTCTTC.

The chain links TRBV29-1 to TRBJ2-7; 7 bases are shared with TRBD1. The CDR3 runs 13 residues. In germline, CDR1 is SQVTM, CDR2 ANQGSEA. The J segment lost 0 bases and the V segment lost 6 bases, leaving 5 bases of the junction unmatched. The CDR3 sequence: CSVQGVDSYEQYF. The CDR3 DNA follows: TGCAGCGTGCAGGGGGTGGACTCCTACGAGCAGTACTTC.

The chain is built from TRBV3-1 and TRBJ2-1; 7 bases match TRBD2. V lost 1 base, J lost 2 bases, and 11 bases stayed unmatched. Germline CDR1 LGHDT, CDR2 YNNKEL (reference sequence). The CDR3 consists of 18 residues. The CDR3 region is CASSQGRLSGRTYNEQFF. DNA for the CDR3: TGTGCCAGCAGCCAAGGGCGACTTAGCGGGCGCACCTACAATGAGCAGTTCTTC.

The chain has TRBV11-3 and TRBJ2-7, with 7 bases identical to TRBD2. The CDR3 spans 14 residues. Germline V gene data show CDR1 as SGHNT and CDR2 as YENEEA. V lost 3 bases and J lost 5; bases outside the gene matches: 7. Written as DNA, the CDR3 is TGTGCCAGCAGCTTGGAGAGCGGGATACACGAGCAGTACGTC. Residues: CASSLESGIHEQYV.

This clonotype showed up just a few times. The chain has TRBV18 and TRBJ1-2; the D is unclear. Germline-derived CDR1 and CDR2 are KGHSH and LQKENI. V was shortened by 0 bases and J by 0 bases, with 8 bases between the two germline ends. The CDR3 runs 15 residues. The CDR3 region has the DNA TGTGCCAGCTCACCACCGAGGCAGGCTAACTATGGCTACACCTTC. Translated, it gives CASSPPRQANYGYTF.

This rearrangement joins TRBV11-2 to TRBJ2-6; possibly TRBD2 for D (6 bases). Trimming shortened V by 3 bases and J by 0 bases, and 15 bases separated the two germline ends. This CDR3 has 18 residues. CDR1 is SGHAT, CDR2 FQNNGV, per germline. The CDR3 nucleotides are TGTGCCAGCAGCTTCCGGTCGCGGGGATACTCTGGGGCCAACGTCCTGACTTTC. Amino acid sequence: CASSFRSRGYSGANVLTF.

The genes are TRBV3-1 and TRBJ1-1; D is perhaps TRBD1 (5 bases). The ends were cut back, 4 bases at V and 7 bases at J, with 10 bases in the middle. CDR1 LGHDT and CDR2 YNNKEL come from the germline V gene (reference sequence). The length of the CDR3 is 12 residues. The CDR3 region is CASSPARGEAFF. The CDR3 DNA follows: TGTGCCAGCAGCCCCGCAAGGGGTGAAGCTTTCTTT.

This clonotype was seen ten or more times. This CDR3 is CASSLEQIYQETQYF. The CDR3 nucleotides are TGCGCCAGCAGCTTGGAACAAATCTACCAAGAGACCCAGTACTTC. The chain couples TRBV5-1 to TRBJ2-5; the D is unclear. This CDR3 comprises 15 residues. V gave up 0 bases and J gave up 0 bases, with 9 bases separating them. Germline V lookup: CDR1 SGHRS, CDR2 YFSETQ. Looking up the rest from reference TRBV5-1 and TRBJ2-5 gives the full variable domain: KAGVTQTPRYLIKTRGQQVTLSCSPISGHRSVSWYQQTPGQGLQFLFEYFSETQRNKGNFPGRFSGRQFSNSRSEMNVSTLELGDSALYLCASSLEQIYQETQYFGPGTRLLVL.

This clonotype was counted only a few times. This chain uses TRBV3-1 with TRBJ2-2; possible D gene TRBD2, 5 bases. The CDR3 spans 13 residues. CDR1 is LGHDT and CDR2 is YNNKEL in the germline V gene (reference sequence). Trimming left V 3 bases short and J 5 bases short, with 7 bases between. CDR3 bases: TGTGCCAGCAGCCAGACGGGGACCGGGGAGCTGTTTTTT. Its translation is CASSQTGTGELFF.

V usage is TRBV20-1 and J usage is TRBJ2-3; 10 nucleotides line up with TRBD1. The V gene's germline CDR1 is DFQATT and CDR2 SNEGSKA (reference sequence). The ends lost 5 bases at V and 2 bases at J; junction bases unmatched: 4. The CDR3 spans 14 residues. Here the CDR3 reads CSASRQGATDTQYF. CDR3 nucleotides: TGCAGTGCTTCCCGACAGGGGGCCACAGATACGCAGTATTTT.

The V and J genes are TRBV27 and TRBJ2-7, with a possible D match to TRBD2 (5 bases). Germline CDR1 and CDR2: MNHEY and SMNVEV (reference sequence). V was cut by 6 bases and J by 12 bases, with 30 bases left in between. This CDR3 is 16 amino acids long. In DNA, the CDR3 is TGTGCCAGCAGCCCAACCAGTGGGGTGGTAAGGGAGACCCTGTACTTC. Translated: CASSPTSGVVRETLYF.

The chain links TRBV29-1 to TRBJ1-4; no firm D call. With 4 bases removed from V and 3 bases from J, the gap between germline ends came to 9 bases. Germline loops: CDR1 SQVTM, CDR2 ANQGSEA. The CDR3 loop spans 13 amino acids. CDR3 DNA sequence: TGCAGCGTTGGCCAGGCGTCTAATGAAAAACTGTTTTTT. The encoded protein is CSVGQASNEKLFF.

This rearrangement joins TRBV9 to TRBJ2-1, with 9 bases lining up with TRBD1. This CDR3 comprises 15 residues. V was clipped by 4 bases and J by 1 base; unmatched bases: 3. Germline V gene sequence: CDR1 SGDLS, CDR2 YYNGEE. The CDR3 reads CASSIQGASYNEQFF. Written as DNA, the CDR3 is TGTGCCAGCAGCATACAGGGGGCGTCCTACAATGAGCAGTTCTTC.

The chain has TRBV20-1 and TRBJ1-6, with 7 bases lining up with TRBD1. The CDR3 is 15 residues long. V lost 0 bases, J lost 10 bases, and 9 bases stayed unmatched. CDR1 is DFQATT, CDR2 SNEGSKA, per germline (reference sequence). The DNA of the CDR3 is TGCAGTGCTAGAGATCAGGGGACAGCCAAATCACCCCTCCACTTT. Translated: CSARDQGTAKSPLHF.

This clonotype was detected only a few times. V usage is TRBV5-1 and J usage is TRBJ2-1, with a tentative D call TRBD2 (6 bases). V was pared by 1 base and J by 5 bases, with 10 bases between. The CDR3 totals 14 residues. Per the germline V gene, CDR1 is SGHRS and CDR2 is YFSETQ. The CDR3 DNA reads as TGCGCCAGCAGCTTGTCTAGCGCCAACAATGAGCAGTTCTTC. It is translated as CASSLSSANNEQFF.

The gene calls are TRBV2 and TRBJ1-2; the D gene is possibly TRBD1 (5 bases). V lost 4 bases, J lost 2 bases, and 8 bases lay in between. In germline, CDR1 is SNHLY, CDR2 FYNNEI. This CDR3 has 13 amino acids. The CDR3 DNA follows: TGTGCCAGCAGTGTAGACAGCAACTATGGCTACACCTTC. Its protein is CASSVDSNYGYTF.

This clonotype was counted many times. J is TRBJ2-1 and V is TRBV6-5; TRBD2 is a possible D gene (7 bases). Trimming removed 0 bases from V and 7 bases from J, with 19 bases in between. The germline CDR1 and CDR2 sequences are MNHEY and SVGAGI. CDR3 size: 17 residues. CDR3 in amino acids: CASSYSKRGAFGNEQFF. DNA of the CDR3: TGTGCCAGCAGTTACTCGAAACGGGGGGCCTTCGGAAATGAGCAGTTCTTC.